This T cell receptor beta chain was sequenced in a study of blood T cell repertoires in COVID-19. Using immunoSEQ multiplex PCR, the repertoire was profiled, and TCRdb retains in-frame clones only, with some absent. This sample carries roughly 250,000 clones, roughly four fifths of them seen once, and the ten largest clones take 4% to 5%. Germline lookup yields CDR1 SGHNT and CDR2 YYREEE (reference sequence). The CDR3 is 14 amino acids. The germline V and J ends were trimmed by 1 base and 8 bases, with 12 bases remaining between them. Input material: peripheral blood. The source is a woman aged 65 to 85 with acute or convalescent COVID-19. The chain carries TRBV5-4 and TRBJ1-4; the D gene is possibly TRBD1 (6 bases). For the CDR3, the DNA is TGTGCCAGCAGCTTGATGGGGGCTGAGGAAAAACTGTTTTTT. Its translation is CASSLMGAEEKLFF.